The sequence of this T cell receptor beta chain was determined in a study of shared clonotypes between healthy human individuals. Whole-study results and caveats: A small donor pool kept down the genetic and exposure-history diversity that was represented.

Only in-frame clones appear in the TCRdb table, and some are missing; sequencing was by immunoSEQ multiplex PCR. The table lists approximately 340,000 clones, approximately 79% of them singletons. A note on this clone: Its specificity is unknown. Distinct nucleotide sequences in the sample also encode this CDR3.

This receptor was obtained from a man aged 30-40 years in good health. Sequencing used memory CD4+ T cells sorted from blood. Subset: CD45RA-negative fraction.

The CDR3 nucleotides are TGTGCCAGCAGCTTAGACTCGTACAATGAGCAGTTCTTC. It codes for CASSLDSYNEQFF. This rearrangement joins TRBV11-2 to TRBJ2-1; D remains unclear. Trimming pared 0 bases from V and 4 bases from J, leaving 4 bases between. The germline V gene encodes CDR1 SGHAT and CDR2 FQNNGV. The CDR3 extends over 13 amino acids.